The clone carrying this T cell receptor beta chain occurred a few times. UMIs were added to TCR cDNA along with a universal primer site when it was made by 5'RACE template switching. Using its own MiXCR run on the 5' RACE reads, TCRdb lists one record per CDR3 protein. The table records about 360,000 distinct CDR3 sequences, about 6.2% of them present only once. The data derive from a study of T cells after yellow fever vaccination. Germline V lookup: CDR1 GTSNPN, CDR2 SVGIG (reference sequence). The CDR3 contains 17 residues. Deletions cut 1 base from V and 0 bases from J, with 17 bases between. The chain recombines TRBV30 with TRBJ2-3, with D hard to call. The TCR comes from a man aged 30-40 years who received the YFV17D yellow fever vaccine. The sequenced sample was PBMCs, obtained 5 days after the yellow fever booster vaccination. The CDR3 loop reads CAWSGSKLGGSTDTQYF. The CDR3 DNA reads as TGTGCCTGGAGTGGGTCCAAACTGGGCGGTAGCACAGATACGCAGTATTTT.